A selection of T cell receptor beta chains follows, all from one sample in a study of blood T cell repertoires in COVID-19. Data came from immunoSEQ multiplex PCR; TCRdb stores just in-frame clones and leaves some out. This sample has fewer than 80,000 clones, with around 90% found just once. Sequencing input: peripheral blood. The source of these receptors is a human donor in a cohort sampled during active COVID-19. The CDR3 runs from the conserved cysteine through the conserved F or W. The D gene is left open where the match is weak. Rows may omit the clone size; those that give it use once, few, many or a size class.

V gene,J gene,clone size,D gene,CDR3 DNA,CDR3 protein
TRBV11-1,TRBJ2-1,-,-,TGTGCCAGCAGCTTATTCAGTGAGCAGTTCTTC,CASSLFSEQFF
TRBV11-2,TRBJ2-5,-,-,TGTGCCAGCAGCTTAGTAGGTCGGGAAGAGACCCAGTACTTC,CASSLVGREETQYF
TRBV5-6,TRBJ1-6,-,-,TGTGCCAGCAGCCCAACTCTCTCGGGATCACCCAATTCACCCCTCCACTTT,CASSPTLSGSPNSPLHF
TRBV24-1,TRBJ2-3,-,TRBD1,TGTGCCACCAGTGATTTCCATACAGGGGACACCACAGATACGCAGTATTTT,CATSDFHTGDTTDTQYF
TRBV7-2,TRBJ1-3,-,-,TGTGCCAGCAGCTTCGGGAGCTCTGGAAACACCATATATTTT,CASSFGSSGNTIYF
TRBV27,TRBJ2-5,-,TRBD2,TGTGCCAGCAGTTTATCGCCGGGGCTAGCGGGCCACCGCCGGGAGACCCAGTACTTC,CASSLSPGLAGHRRETQYF
TRBV15,TRBJ1-2,-,-,TGTGCCACCAGCAGAGATGATTTGGCAGGAAACTATGGCTACACCTTC,CATSRDDLAGNYGYTF
TRBV9,TRBJ1-6,-,-,TGTGCCAGCAGCGTTGACAGGAACCCCCGGTCACCCCTCCACTTT,CASSVDRNPRSPLHF
TRBV6-5,TRBJ1-3,-,TRBD1,TGTGCCAGCAGGACCGGACAGGGCGGAAACACCATATATTTT,CASRTGQGGNTIYF
TRBV6-1,TRBJ1-1,-,TRBD1,TGTGCCAGCAGTGAATACGGGTGGGGACAGGGGGGGACTGAAGCTTTCTTT,CASSEYGWGQGGTEAFF
TRBV27,TRBJ1-5,once,TRBD1,TGTGCCAGCAGTACGGACAGGGGAGGTGCTGGCAATCAGCCCCAGCATTTT,CASSTDRGGAGNQPQHF
TRBV21-1,TRBJ2-2,-,-,TGTGCCAGCGGGGGACTGGTCGGTGGCGGGGAGCTGTTTTTT,CASGGLVGGGELFF
TRBV7-8,TRBJ2-5,-,-,TGTGCCAGCAGACGACGACCCACGTGGGGGGTTGAGACAGAGACCCAGTACTTC,CASRRRPTWGVETETQYF
TRBV2,TRBJ1-5,-,-,TGTGCCAGCAGTGATTGGCAGGGGTACAATCAGCCCCAGCATTTT,CASSDWQGYNQPQHF
TRBV7-6,TRBJ2-3,-,TRBD1,TGTGCCAGCAGCTTTGGGGACAGGGGGCTAGATACGCAGTATTTT,CASSFGDRGLDTQYF
TRBV19,TRBJ2-7,-,-,TGTGCCAGTAGTATGTCCAGCGGATCCTACGAGCAGTACTTC,CASSMSSGSYEQYF
TRBV9,TRBJ1-1,-,TRBD1,TGTGCCAGCAGCGTTCCCAAAAGTGGTGGGGACAGGCCGAGCACTGAAGCTTTCTTT,CASSVPKSGGDRPSTEAFF
TRBV11-3,TRBJ2-1,-,-,TGTGCCAGCAGCCCCGGACAGCTCGGCAATGAGCAGTTCTTC,CASSPGQLGNEQFF
TRBV25-1,TRBJ1-6,-,TRBD1,TGTGCCAGCAACAGGGGTTCTTCACCCCTCCACTTT,CASNRGSSPLHF
TRBV5-1,TRBJ2-5,-,-,TGCGCCAGCAGCTTGGGGGGGCTGTTGGAGACCCAGTACTTC,CASSLGGLLETQYF
TRBV28,TRBJ1-6,-,-,TGTGCCAGCAGATTTCGACAGGCAGGCTATAATTCACCCCTCCACTTT,CASRFRQAGYNSPLHF
TRBV6-4,TRBJ1-5,-,-,TGTGCCAGCAGTGAAATCGCGGGTCAGCCCCAGCATTTT,CASSEIAGQPQHF